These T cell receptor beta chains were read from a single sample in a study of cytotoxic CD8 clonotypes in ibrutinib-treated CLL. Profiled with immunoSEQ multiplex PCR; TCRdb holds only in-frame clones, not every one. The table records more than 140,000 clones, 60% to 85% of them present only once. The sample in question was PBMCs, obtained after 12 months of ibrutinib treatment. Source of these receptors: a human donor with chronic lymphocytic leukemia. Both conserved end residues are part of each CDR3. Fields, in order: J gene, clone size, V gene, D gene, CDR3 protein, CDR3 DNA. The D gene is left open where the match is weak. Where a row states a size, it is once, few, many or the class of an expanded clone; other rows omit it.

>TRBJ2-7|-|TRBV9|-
CASSVGSVLPYEQYF
TGTGCCAGCAGCGTAGGATCAGTCCTCCCCTACGAGCAGTACTTC
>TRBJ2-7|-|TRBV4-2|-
CASSSGTEVYEQYF
TGTGCCAGCAGCTCCGGGACTGAAGTCTACGAGCAGTACTTC
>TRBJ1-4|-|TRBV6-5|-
CASSKGEKLFF
TGTGCCAGCAGTAAGGGTGAAAAACTGTTTTTT
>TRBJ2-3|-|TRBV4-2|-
CASSHSRDTQYF
TGTGCCAGCAGCCACAGTAGGGATACGCAGTATTTT
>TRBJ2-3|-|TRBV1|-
CTTMGELASTDTQYF
TGCACGACCATGGGGGAACTCGCTAGCACAGATACGCAGTATTTT
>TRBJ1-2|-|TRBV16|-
CASSQSFTGFDYGYTF
TGTGCCAGCAGCCAATCTTTCACCGGTTTTGACTATGGCTACACCTTC
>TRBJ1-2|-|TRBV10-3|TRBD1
CAVSAGGSGYTF
TGTGCCGTCAGTGCAGGGGGCTCTGGCTACACCTTC
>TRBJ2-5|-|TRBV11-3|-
CASSGGAFGETQYF
TGTGCCAGCAGCGGGGGGGCTTTTGGAGAGACCCAGTACTTC
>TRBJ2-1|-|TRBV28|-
CASGLGYYNEQFF
TGTGCCAGCGGGCTGGGTTACTACAATGAGCAGTTCTTC
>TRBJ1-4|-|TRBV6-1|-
CASSETSFYRVGEKLFF
TGTGCCAGCAGTGAAACGAGTTTCTACAGGGTGGGGGAAAAACTGTTTTTT
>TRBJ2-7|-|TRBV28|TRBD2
CASRQTSGSPSSYEQYF
TGTGCCAGCAGACAGACTAGCGGGAGCCCTTCTTCCTACGAGCAGTACTTC
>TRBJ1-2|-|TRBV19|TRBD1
CASSIATGVYGYTF
TGTGCCAGTAGTATAGCTACAGGGGTCTATGGCTACACCTTC
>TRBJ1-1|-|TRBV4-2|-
CASSLTDTGNTEAFF
TGTGCCAGCAGCCTCACAGATACAGGGAACACTGAAGCTTTCTTT
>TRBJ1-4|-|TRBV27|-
CATTAIGSRTNEKLFF
TGTGCCACCACTGCCATAGGATCCAGGACTAATGAAAAACTGTTTTTT
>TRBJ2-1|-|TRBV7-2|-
CASSLIGYGQFF
TGTGCCAGCAGCTTAATCGGGTACGGGCAGTTCTTC
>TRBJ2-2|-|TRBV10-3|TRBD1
CAIRGQGDGELFF
TGTGCCATCAGGGGACAGGGGGACGGGGAGCTGTTTTTT
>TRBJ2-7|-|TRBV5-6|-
CASSYSEEQYF
TGTGCCAGCAGCTACTCTGAGGAGCAGTACTTC
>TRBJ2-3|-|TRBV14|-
CASSPDWNTQYF
TGTGCCAGCAGTCCTGATTGGAATACGCAGTATTTT
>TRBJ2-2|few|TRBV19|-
CASSTRKASNTGELFF
TGTGCCAGTAGTACTCGGAAAGCGTCGAACACCGGGGAGCTGTTTTTT
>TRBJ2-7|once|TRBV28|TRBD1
CASSPPGQGGQYF
TGTGCCAGCAGTCCCCCTGGACAGGGGGGGCAGTACTTC
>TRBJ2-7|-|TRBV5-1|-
CASSLAQYYEQYF
TGCGCCAGCAGCTTGGCCCAATACTACGAGCAGTACTTC
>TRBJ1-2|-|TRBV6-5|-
CASSEVGGATF
TGTGCCAGCAGTGAAGTGGGGGGCGCCACCTTC
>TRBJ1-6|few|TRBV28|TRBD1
CASSPGGVNSPLHF
TGTGCCAGCAGTCCAGGGGGGGTTAATTCACCCCTCCACTTT
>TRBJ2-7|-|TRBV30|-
CAWSVQLGGYEQYF
TGTGCCTGGAGTGTACAATTGGGCGGCTACGAGCAGTACTTC
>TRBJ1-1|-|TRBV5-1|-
CASRAGFLSNTEAFF
TGCGCCAGCCGCGCAGGGTTTTTATCGAACACTGAAGCTTTCTTT
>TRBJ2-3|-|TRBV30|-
CARSRGPLTDTQYF
TGTGCCCGAAGCCGGGGGCCACTCACAGATACGCAGTATTTT
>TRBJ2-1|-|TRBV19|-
CASSPGDLGGEQFF
TGTGCCAGTAGTCCCGGGGACCTTGGAGGTGAGCAGTTCTTC
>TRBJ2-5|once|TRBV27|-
CASSLVTPRILQETQYF
TGTGCCAGCAGTTTAGTTACCCCCAGAATACTCCAAGAGACCCAGTACTTC
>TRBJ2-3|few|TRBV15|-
CATSRRIAADTQYF
TGTGCCACCAGCAGGCGAATAGCGGCAGATACGCAGTATTTT
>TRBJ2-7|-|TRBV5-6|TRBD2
CASSPGLAGNYEQYF
TGTGCCAGCAGCCCTGGACTAGCGGGGAACTACGAGCAGTACTTC
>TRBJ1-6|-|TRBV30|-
CAWSPLDGSPLHF
TGTGCCTGGAGTCCCCTAGATGGATCACCCCTCCACTTT
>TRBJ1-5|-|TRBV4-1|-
CASSPRGGMDQPQHF
TGCGCCAGCAGCCCTAGGGGAGGGATGGACCAGCCCCAGCATTTT
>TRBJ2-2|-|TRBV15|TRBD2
CATSRVAGETGELFF
TGTGCCACCAGCAGAGTAGCGGGAGAGACCGGGGAGCTGTTTTTT
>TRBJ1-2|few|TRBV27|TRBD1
CASSLIPLTGTRYGYTF
TGTGCCAGCAGCCTAATCCCCCTGACAGGGACCCGCTATGGCTACACCTTC
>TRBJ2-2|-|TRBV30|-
CAWSVLAGELFF
TGTGCCTGGAGTGTACTAGCCGGGGAGCTGTTTTTT
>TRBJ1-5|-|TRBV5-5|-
CASSLRSGAGNQPQHF
TGTGCCAGCAGCTTGAGGTCCGGGGCGGGCAATCAGCCCCAGCATTTT
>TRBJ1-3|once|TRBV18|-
CASSPDSQGNTIYF
TGTGCCAGCTCACCTGACAGCCAAGGAAACACCATATATTTT
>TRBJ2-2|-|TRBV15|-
CATRFRGATGELFF
TGTGCCACCAGGTTCAGGGGTGCCACCGGGGAGCTGTTTTTT
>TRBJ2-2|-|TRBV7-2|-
CASSPQGSAGELFF
TGTGCCAGCAGCCCCCAGGGGTCCGCCGGGGAGCTGTTTTTT
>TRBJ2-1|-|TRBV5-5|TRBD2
CASSLIPGGGNEQFF
TGTGCCAGCAGCTTGATACCGGGAGGGGGCAATGAGCAGTTCTTC
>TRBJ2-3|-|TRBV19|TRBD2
CASSTWGSGRIDTQYF
TGTGCCAGTAGTACTTGGGGTAGCGGGAGGATAGATACGCAGTATTTT
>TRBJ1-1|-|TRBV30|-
CAWRVNTNTEAFF
TGTGCCTGGAGGGTTAATACGAACACTGAAGCTTTCTTT